One and the same sample provided the 13 T cell receptor beta chains below, sequenced in a study of T cell responses to AZD1222 COVID-19 vaccine. The repertoire was sequenced with immunoSEQ multiplex PCR; TCRdb's copy has only in-frame clones and lacks some. The sample has tens of thousands of clones; about 84% are singletons. The sample here was peripheral blood, taken on day 0 of AZD1222 vaccination. The receptors derive from an adult in good health.

This rearrangement joins TRBV11-2 to TRBJ1-2, with a weak D call TRBD1 (5 bases). Per germline, CDR1 SGHAT and CDR2 FQNNGV. CDR3 length equals 16 residues. Trimming took off 0 bases at V and 4 bases at J, with 15 bases between the two ends. The CDR3 sequence: CASSLDRGGAGYGYTF. The CDR3 DNA sequence: TGTGCCAGCAGCTTAGATAGGGGAGGGGCCGGCTATGGCTACACCTTC.

The chain carries TRBV5-6 and TRBJ2-1, with D unresolved. The CDR3 has 12 amino acids. Germline values: CDR1 SGHDT, CDR2 YYEEEE. With 0 bases removed from V and 5 bases from J, the gap between germline ends came to 3 bases. CDR3 amino acids: CASSLGDNEQFF. The CDR3 coding sequence is TGTGCCAGCAGCTTGGGCGACAATGAGCAGTTCTTC.

This chain joins TRBV7-6 and TRBJ1-2, with D uncertain. Looked up from germline, CDR1 is SGHVS and CDR2 is FNYEAQ. There are 15 residues in the CDR3. V was trimmed by 5 bases and J by 4 bases, leaving 17 bases between them. The CDR3 nucleotides are TGTGCCAGCAGCGCCGCGGCCCGGGCAGCCTATGGCTACACCTTC. It is translated as CASSAAARAAYGYTF.

This clone was seen only once. The rearrangement joins TRBV7-9 to TRBJ2-5; the D is unclear. Germline CDR1 is SEHNR and CDR2 is FQNEAQ (reference sequence). V shed 2 bases and J shed 0 bases, with 10 bases lying between them. The CDR3 contains 15 residues. The DNA for the CDR3 is TGTGCCAGCAGCTTATTTTATGCGGACCAAGAGACCCAGTACTTC. Protein: CASSLFYADQETQYF.

The chain carries TRBV4-1 and TRBJ2-3, with TRBD1 identical over 8 bases. From germline, CDR1 is MGHRA and CDR2 YSYEKL. This CDR3 has 15 amino acids. J lost 0 bases, V lost 5 bases, and 4 bases had no gene match. CDR3 sequence (DNA): TGCGCCAGCAGCAATCGACAGGGGAGCACAGATACGCAGTATTTT. This sequence encodes CASSNRQGSTDTQYF.

This chain connects TRBV19 to TRBJ1-2, with a tentative D call TRBD1 (5 bases). The V gene lost 7 bases and the J gene lost 6 bases, with 15 bases spanning the gap. Per the germline V gene, CDR1 is LNHDA and CDR2 is SQIVND (reference sequence). The CDR3 runs 13 residues. CDR3 region: CASKDNRIHGYTF. CDR3 bases: TGTGCCAGTAAGGACAATAGAATCCATGGCTACACCTTC.

This clone was observed once. The V gene is TRBV2, the J gene TRBJ1-2; no reliable D call. CDR3 length equals 12 residues. Looked up from germline, CDR1 is SNHLY and CDR2 is FYNNEI. V was trimmed by 8 bases and J by 8 bases, leaving 15 bases between them. For the CDR3, the DNA is TGTGCCAGCGGGGTCCGTGGCGGGGGCTACACCTTC. Translating gives CASGVRGGGYTF.

This clone was counted only a few times. The chain employs TRBV5-1 and TRBJ1-2; no clear D gene. The CDR3 loop spans 16 amino acids. Germline CDR1 and CDR2: SGHRS and YFSETQ. V shed 0 bases and J shed 5 bases, with 17 bases lying between them. As DNA, the CDR3 is TGCGCCAGCAGCTTGGAAGTCGAGACTACAAGGTATGGCTACACCTTC. Its translation is CASSLEVETTRYGYTF.

This clone has more than one count but fewer than ten. The chain's CDR3 is CASSEAVGGSYGYTF. The CDR3, as DNA: TGTGCCAGCAGTGAAGCAGTTGGAGGGTCGTATGGCTACACCTTC. The chain recombines TRBV6-1 with TRBJ1-2, with D unclear. The germline V gene encodes CDR1 MNHNS and CDR2 SASEGT. Trimming pared 0 bases from V and 5 bases from J, leaving 13 bases between. The CDR3 consists of 15 residues.

The V and J genes are TRBV7-8 and TRBJ2-4, with 15 bases fitting TRBD2. J was trimmed by 0 bases and V by 4 bases; bases with no gene match: 7. This CDR3 comprises 19 residues. In germline, CDR1 is SGHVS, CDR2 FQNEAQ. CDR3 amino acids: CASSWGLAGGSLAKNIQYF. The CDR3 bases are TGTGCCAGCAGCTGGGGACTAGCGGGAGGATCATTAGCCAAAAACATTCAGTACTTC.

This clone has more than one count but fewer than ten. CDR3 in DNA: TGTGCCAGCATCAGGGGGGGAAATGAGCAGTTCTTC. Protein sequence: CASIRGGNEQFF. The genes are TRBV2 and TRBJ2-1; TRBD1 or TRBD2 may be the D gene (7 bases each). CDR1 SNHLY and CDR2 FYNNEI come from the germline V gene. This CDR3 region has 12 residues. Trimming removed 7 bases at V and 7 bases at J, with 11 bases between.

The V gene is TRBV2, the J gene TRBJ1-2, with D hard to call. CDR1 and CDR2 from the germline V gene are SNHLY and FYNNEI. V was pared by 7 bases and J by 7 bases, with 19 bases between. This CDR3 has 14 amino acids. In nucleotides, the CDR3 is TGTGCCAGCAAACCCTCGAGGCCGGCAACTGGCTACACCTTC. It translates to CASKPSRPATGYTF.

Only a few counts were recorded for this clone. The genes are TRBV14 and TRBJ2-5; 7 nucleotides agree with TRBD1. CDR1 is SGHDN and CDR2 is FVKESK in the germline V gene. The CDR3 loop spans 15 amino acids. Unmatched junction bases numbered 5, after V lost 4 bases and J lost 0 bases. The CDR3 reads CASSLPTGYQETQYF. DNA of the CDR3: TGTGCCAGCAGCCTACCGACAGGGTACCAAGAGACCCAGTACTTC.